This T cell receptor (beta chain) was captured by sequencing in a study of response to subunit inactivated influenza vaccine. Findings and limits, study-wide: Few additional T cells are recruited per seasonal influenza vaccination, authors suggested.

As concerns this clonotype: Antigen: not known.

Using its own MiXCR run on the RT-PCR reads, TCRdb lists one record per CDR3 protein. The sample has more than 700,000 distinct CDR3 sequences, about 20% seen once. This CDR3 region has 13 residues. V dropped 3 bases and J dropped 10; count of bases not matched to a gene: 7. The V gene's germline CDR1 is SNHLY and CDR2 FYNNEI. The TCR was taken from a middle-aged man who received an inactivated influenza vaccine. Here the sequenced sample was PBMCs from blood, taken 5 days after vaccination. The J gene is TRBJ1-1, the V gene TRBV2; TRBD1 matches 8 bases. The CDR3 DNA reads TGTGCCAGCAGTGAGAACAGGGGGTATTCAGCTTTCTTT. This translates into CASSENRGYSAFF. Using reference TRBV2 and TRBJ1-1 for the parts outside the CDR3, the full variable domain is EPEVTQTPSHQVTQMGQEVILRCVPISNHLYFYWYRQILGQKVEFLVSFYNNEISEKSEIFDDQFSVERPDGSNFTLKIRSTKLEDSAMYFCASSENRGYSAFFGQGTRLTVV.